This is a list of T cell receptor beta chains from one sample in a study of identical twins. TCRdb analysed the 5' RACE reads with MiXCR anew, one entry per CDR3 protein. The sample includes 400,000 to 550,000 distinct CDR3 sequences, under 25% of them seen just once. These sequences were also reported in another study, on T cells expressing NK-cell markers.

Sequenced sample: CD4+ T cells sorted from blood. These receptor sequences come from a woman aged 18-29 years in good health. Each CDR3 is given with its conserved first and last residue. A D gene is named only where the DNA matches it firmly. Clone size, where shown, is once, few, many, or a class for clones that have expanded.

size,D,length,V,J,DNA,CDR3
-,-,12,TRBV20-1,TRBJ2-5,TGCAGTGCTAGTTTTGGACAAGAGACCCAGTACTTC,CSASFGQETQYF
few,-,15,TRBV20-1,TRBJ2-3,TGCAGTGCTAGAGATGAGTTGGGCGTCACAGATACGCAGTATTTT,CSARDELGVTDTQYF
-,-,13,TRBV6-5,TRBJ1-6,TGTGCCAGCAGTTTAACCCCAGGATCACCCCTCCACTTT,CASSLTPGSPLHF
few,TRBD1,15,TRBV5-1,TRBJ1-1,TGCGCCAGCAGCTTGGAGGGACAGGGAGGGACTGAAGCTTTCTTT,CASSLEGQGGTEAFF
few,-,14,TRBV20-1,TRBJ1-5,TGCAGTGTGGACAGCCACCGACGCAATCAGCCCCAGCATTTT,CSVDSHRRNQPQHF
few,TRBD2,17,TRBV7-6,TRBJ2-2,TGTGCCAGCAGCTCCATATCTAGCGGGAGCTTCACCGGGGAGCTGTTTTTT,CASSSISSGSFTGELFF
-,-,12,TRBV20-1,TRBJ2-2,TGCAGTGCTAGATCCCTTGACGGGGAGCTGTTTTTT,CSARSLDGELFF
few,TRBD2,15,TRBV29-1,TRBJ2-3,TGCAGCGTTGGAGGAGCGGGAGGACCCACAGATACGCAGTATTTT,CSVGGAGGPTDTQYF
-,-,16,TRBV7-9,TRBJ2-5,TGTGCCAGCAGCTCCCCCCGTGGAAATGTACAAGAGACCCAGTACTTC,CASSSPRGNVQETQYF
few,TRBD1,15,TRBV12-3/TRBV12-4,TRBJ1-4,TGTGCCAGCAGAATATGGACAGGGAGGAATGAAAAACTGTTTTTT,CASRIWTGRNEKLFF
-,-,15,TRBV5-4,TRBJ2-5,TGTGCCAGCAGCTCCGCTACAGGGGAGGCAAAGACCCAGTACTTC,CASSSATGEAKTQYF
-,-,15,TRBV7-9,TRBJ2-3,TGTGCCAGCGCGGGACGTGGGGGATTGTCGGATACGCAGTATTTT,CASAGRGGLSDTQYF
few,-,11,TRBV29-1,TRBJ2-3,TGCAGCGCCCTCGTCGGGGATACGCAGTATTTT,CSALVGDTQYF
-,TRBD1,15,TRBV15,TRBJ1-4,TGTGCCACCAGCGCCAGCAGGGGGAATGGGGAAAAACTGTTTTTT,CATSASRGNGEKLFF
-,-,15,TRBV10-3,TRBJ1-2,TGTGCCATCAGTGCACGCCCGGACCCTAACTATGGCTACACCTTC,CAISARPDPNYGYTF
many,-,14,TRBV5-1,TRBJ1-5,TGCGCCAGCAGCTTGGGTCCGGAGAACTGGCCCCAGCATTTT,CASSLGPENWPQHF
few,-,11,TRBV11-2,TRBJ1-1,TGTGCCAGCAGCTCCCAATCTGAAGCTTTCTTT,CASSSQSEAFF
-,-,14,TRBV7-9,TRBJ2-3,TGTGCCATCGGAAGGTCAACTAGCACAGATACGCAGTATTTT,CAIGRSTSTDTQYF
-,-,15,TRBV12-3/TRBV12-4,TRBJ1-2,TGTGCCAGCAGCCCCTACCAGGACAGAAACTATGGCTACACCTTC,CASSPYQDRNYGYTF
few,TRBD2,14,TRBV27,TRBJ2-7,TGTGCCAGCAGTTTATCAGCGGGAGTCCCCGAGCAGTACTTC,CASSLSAGVPEQYF
-,-,16,TRBV2,TRBJ2-5,TGTGCCAGCGTGATGGGGCTAGCCGGGTACCAAGAGACCCAGTACTTC,CASVMGLAGYQETQYF
-,-,12,TRBV3-1,TRBJ2-5,TGTGCCAGCAGCCAAGTGATTGAGACCCAGTACTTC,CASSQVIETQYF
few,-,15,TRBV5-1,TRBJ2-7,TGCGCCAGCAGCTTGGGTAGTCTGAACTCCTACGAGCAGTACTTC,CASSLGSLNSYEQYF
-,TRBD1,14,TRBV12-3/TRBV12-4,TRBJ1-2,TGTGCCAGCAGTTTCAGGGGGTACAACTATGGCTACACCTTC,CASSFRGYNYGYTF
-,-,15,TRBV5-1,TRBJ1-1,TGCGCCAGCAGCTTGGGGTCAGGCGTGAACACTGAAGCTTTCTTT,CASSLGSGVNTEAFF
few,-,15,TRBV7-3,TRBJ1-1,TGTGCCAGCAGCTTAAAACCCATCACCAACACTGAAGCTTTCTTT,CASSLKPITNTEAFF
-,-,12,TRBV7-2,TRBJ2-1,TGTGCCAGCAGCCTGGACTGTTCTAGGCGGTTCTTC,CASSLDCSRRFF
few,TRBD1,13,TRBV20-1,TRBJ2-5,TGCAGTGCCGAGGACAGGGGGGAAGAGACCCAGTACTTC,CSAEDRGEETQYF
-,-,14,TRBV12-3/TRBV12-4,TRBJ1-1,TGTGCCAGCAGTTTTAGCTTTGTGAACACTGAAGCTTTCTTT,CASSFSFVNTEAFF
-,-,15,TRBV15,TRBJ2-5,TGTGCCACCAGCAGAGTTCTCCAGTCCGGGGAGACCCAGTACTTC,CATSRVLQSGETQYF
-,-,16,TRBV12-3/TRBV12-4,TRBJ1-5,TGTGCCAGCAGTTTCGGGGGGAGAAATAGCAATCAGCCCCAGCATTTT,CASSFGGRNSNQPQHF
-,-,14,TRBV25-1,TRBJ1-5,TGTGCCAGCAGCACAGGTTATAGCAATCAGCCCCAGCATTTT,CASSTGYSNQPQHF
few,-,11,TRBV30,TRBJ1-1,TGTGCCTGGGGGTCCCACACTGAAGCTTTCTTT,CAWGSHTEAFF
-,TRBD1,16,TRBV5-1,TRBJ1-4,TGCGCCAGCAGCTTAATTCCGGGACAGGGAAATGAAAAACTGTTTTTT,CASSLIPGQGNEKLFF
few,-,14,TRBV7-9,TRBJ2-7,TGTGCCAGCAGCTTAGAGGGGGGCCGATACGAGCAGTACTTC,CASSLEGGRYEQYF
few,-,14,TRBV3-1,TRBJ1-2,TGTGCCAGCAGCCAATACCAATCGGAGACTGGCTACACCTTC,CASSQYQSETGYTF
many,-,16,TRBV5-1,TRBJ2-1,TGCGCCAGCAGCTTGGCAAGGGAGGCGAGATACAATGAGCAGTTCTTC,CASSLAREARYNEQFF
few,TRBD2,17,TRBV20-1,TRBJ2-3,TGCAGTGCTACCACGACGGGACTAGCGGGAGCCGCAGATACGCAGTATTTT,CSATTTGLAGAADTQYF
-,-,13,TRBV6-1,TRBJ2-5,TGTGCCAGCAGAGGACAGAGCTGGGAGACCCAGTACTTC,CASRGQSWETQYF
-,-,14,TRBV7-9,TRBJ1-6,TGTGCCAGCAGCTTGGGTCCGAATAATTCACCCCTCCACTTT,CASSLGPNNSPLHF
-,-,14,TRBV19,TRBJ1-5,TGTGCCAGTAGTATCCGGGTCCCCAATCAGCCCCAGCATTTT,CASSIRVPNQPQHF
-,TRBD2,13,TRBV29-1,TRBJ2-2,TGCAGCGTCTCTAGCGGGAGGGGCGGGGAGCTGTTTTTT,CSVSSGRGGELFF
few,-,16,TRBV24-1,TRBJ2-1,TGTGCCACCAGTGATCCCCGCGGTCGGGGGGCCGATGAGCAGTTCTTC,CATSDPRGRGADEQFF
many,TRBD1,12,TRBV29-1,TRBJ1-1,TGCAGCGTCACAACCGACAGGGGCGAAGCTTTCTTT,CSVTTDRGEAFF
-,TRBD2,16,TRBV7-6,TRBJ2-1,TGTGCCAGCAGCTCGGCTAGCGGGAGAAATTACAATGAGCAGTTCTTC,CASSSASGRNYNEQFF